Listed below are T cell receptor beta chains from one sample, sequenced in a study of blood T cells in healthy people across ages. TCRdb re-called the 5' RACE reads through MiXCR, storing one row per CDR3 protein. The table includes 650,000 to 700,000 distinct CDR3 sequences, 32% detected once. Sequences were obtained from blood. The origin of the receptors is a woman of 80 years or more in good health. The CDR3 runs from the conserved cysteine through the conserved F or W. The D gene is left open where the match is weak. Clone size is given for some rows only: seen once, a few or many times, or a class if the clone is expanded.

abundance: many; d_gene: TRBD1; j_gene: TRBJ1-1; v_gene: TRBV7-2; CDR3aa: CASSLRDRVMNTEAFF; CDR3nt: TGTGCCAGCAGCTTACGGGACAGGGTAATGAACACTGAAGCTTTCTTT
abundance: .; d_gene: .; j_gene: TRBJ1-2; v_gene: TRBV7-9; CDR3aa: CASSLALTPEGYTF; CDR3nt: TGTGCCAGCAGCTTAGCGCTAACCCCGGAAGGCTACACCTTC
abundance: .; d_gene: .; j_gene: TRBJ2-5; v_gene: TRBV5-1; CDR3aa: CANSRLDETDTQYF; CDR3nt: TGCGCCAACAGCAGACTAGATGAGACAGATACGCAGTACTTC
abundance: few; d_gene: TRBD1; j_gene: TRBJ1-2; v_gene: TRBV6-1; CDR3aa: CASSEGGQPYGYTF; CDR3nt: TGTGCCAGCAGTGAAGGGGGACAGCCCTATGGCTACACCTTC
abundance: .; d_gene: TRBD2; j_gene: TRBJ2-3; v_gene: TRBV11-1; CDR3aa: CASSPRTSSSADTQYF; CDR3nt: TGTGCCAGCAGCCCTCGGACTAGTTCCTCTGCAGATACGCAGTATTTT
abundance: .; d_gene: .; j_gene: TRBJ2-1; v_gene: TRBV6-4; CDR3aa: CASSDQPGQTYNEQFF; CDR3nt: TGTGCCAGCAGTGACCAACCGGGGCAAACTTACAATGAGCAGTTCTTC
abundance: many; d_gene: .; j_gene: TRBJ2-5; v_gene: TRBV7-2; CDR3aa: CASSRLAPSGTQYF; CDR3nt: TGTGCCAGCAGTAGGCTAGCGCCGTCGGGGACCCAGTACTTC
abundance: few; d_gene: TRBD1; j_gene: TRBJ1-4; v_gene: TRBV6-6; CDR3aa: CASSYRGTANEKLFF; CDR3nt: TGTGCCAGCAGTTACCGCGGGACAGCTAATGAAAAACTGTTTTTT
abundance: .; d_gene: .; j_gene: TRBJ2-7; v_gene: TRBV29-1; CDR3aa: CSVEAPTTNSYEQYF; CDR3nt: TGCAGCGTTGAAGCACCCACTACAAACTCCTACGAGCAGTACTTC
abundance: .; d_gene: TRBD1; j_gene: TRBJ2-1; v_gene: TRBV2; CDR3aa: CASSRQGVHEQFF; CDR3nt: TGTGCCAGCAGTCGACAGGGTGTCCACGAGCAGTTCTTC
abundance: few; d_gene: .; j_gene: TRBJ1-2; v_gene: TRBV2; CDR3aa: CARRQPPNYGYTF; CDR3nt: TGTGCCAGACGACAGCCCCCTAACTATGGCTACACCTTC
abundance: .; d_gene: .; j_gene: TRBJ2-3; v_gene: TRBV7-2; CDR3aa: CASGQGGTDTQYF; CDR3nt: TGTGCCAGCGGCCAGGGGGGAACAGATACGCAGTATTTT
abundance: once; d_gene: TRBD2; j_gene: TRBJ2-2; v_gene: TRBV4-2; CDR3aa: CASSQVPGLAGTGELFF; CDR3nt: TGTGCCAGCAGCCAAGTTCCCGGACTAGCGGGAACCGGGGAGCTGTTTTTT
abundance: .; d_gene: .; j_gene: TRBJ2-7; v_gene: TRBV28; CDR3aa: CATARSDEQYF; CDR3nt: TGTGCCACCGCCCGGTCCGACGAGCAGTACTTC
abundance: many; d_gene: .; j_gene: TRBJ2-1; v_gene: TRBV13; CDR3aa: CASSPTAVSYNEQFF; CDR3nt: TGTGCCAGCTCCCCAACGGCGGTCTCCTACAATGAGCAGTTCTTC
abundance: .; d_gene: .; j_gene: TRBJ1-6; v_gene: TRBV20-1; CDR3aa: CSAPGEADNSPLHF; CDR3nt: TGCAGTGCGCCGGGAGAGGCGGACAATTCACCCCTCCACTTT
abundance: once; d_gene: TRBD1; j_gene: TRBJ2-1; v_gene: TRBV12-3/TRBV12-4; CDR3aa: CASSLGKGANEQFF; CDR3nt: TGTGCCAGCAGCTTAGGGAAGGGGGCAAATGAGCAGTTTTTC
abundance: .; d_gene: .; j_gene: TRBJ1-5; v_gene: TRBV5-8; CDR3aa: CASRVDRSNQPQHF; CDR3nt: TGTGCCAGCAGAGTGGACAGAAGCAATCAGCCCCAGCATTTT
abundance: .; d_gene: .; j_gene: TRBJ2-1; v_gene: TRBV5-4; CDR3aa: CASSLPMGERSNEQFF; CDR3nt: TGTGCCAGCAGCTTGCCGATGGGGGAGCGGAGCAATGAGCAGTTCTTC
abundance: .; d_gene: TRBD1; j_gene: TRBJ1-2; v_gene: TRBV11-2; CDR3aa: CASSSGTGSGYTF; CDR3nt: TGTGCCAGCAGCTCGGGGACAGGGAGTGGCTACACCTTC
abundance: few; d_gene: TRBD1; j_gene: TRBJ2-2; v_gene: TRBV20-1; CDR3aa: CSARPAGGREFTGELFF; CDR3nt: TGCAGTGCCAGGCCCGCAGGGGGCAGAGAATTCACCGGGGAGCTGTTTTTT
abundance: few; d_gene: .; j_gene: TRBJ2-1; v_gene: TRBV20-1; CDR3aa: CSAKDPLGSYNEQFF; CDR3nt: TGCAGTGCTAAAGATCCCCTCGGCTCCTACAATGAGCAGTTCTTC
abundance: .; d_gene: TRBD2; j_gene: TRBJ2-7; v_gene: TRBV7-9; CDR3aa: CASSRSGGALYNEQYF; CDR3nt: TGTGCCAGCAGCCGTAGCGGGGGGGCACTCTACAATGAGCAGTACTTC
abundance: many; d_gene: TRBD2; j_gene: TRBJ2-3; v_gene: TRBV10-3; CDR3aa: CATRTGGETDTQYF; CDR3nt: TGTGCCACCAGGACGGGGGGGGAGACAGATACGCAGTATTTT
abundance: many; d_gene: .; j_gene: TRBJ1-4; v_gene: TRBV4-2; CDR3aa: CASSWTAYGTNEKLFF; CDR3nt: TGTGCCAGCAGCTGGACAGCCTATGGTACTAATGAAAAACTGTTTTTT
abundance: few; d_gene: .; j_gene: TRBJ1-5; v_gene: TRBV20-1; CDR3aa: CSARDRGGMWGNQPQHF; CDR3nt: TGCAGTGCTAGAGATCGAGGGGGAATGTGGGGAAATCAGCCCCAGCATTTT
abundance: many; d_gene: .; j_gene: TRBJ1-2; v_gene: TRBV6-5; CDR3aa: CASAPGDNYGYTF; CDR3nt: TGTGCCAGCGCCCCCGGAGATAACTATGGCTACACCTTC
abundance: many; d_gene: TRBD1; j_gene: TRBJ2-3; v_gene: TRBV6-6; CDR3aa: CASSYSGQGTDTQYF; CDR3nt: TGTGCCAGCAGTTACTCAGGACAGGGGACAGATACGCAGTATTTT
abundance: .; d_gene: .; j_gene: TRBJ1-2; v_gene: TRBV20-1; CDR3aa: CSALSGAYGYTF; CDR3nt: TGCAGTGCCCTTAGCGGCGCTTATGGCTACACCTTC
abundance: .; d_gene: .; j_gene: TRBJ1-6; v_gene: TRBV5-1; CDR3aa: CANSLDSDNSPLHF; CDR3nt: TGCGCCAACAGCTTGGACAGCGATAATTCACCCCTCCACTTT
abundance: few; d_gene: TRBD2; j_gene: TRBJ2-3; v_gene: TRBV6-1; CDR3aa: CASRGLLLAGGADTQYF; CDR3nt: TGTGCCAGCAGGGGGCTTCTACTAGCGGGGGGAGCAGATACGCAGTATTTT
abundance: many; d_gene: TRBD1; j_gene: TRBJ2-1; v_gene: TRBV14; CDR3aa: CASSRPQGQGARLNEQFF; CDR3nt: TGTGCCAGCAGCCGACCCCAAGGCCAGGGGGCGAGGTTGAATGAGCAGTTCTTC
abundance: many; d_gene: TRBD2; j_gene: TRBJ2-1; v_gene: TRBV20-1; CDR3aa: CSALGLAGGNNEQFF; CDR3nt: TGCAGTGCCCTGGGACTAGCGGGGGGGAACAATGAGCAGTTCTTC
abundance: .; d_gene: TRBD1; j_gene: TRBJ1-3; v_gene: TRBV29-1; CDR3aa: CSVGTDLGNTIYF; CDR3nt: TGCAGCGTCGGGACAGACCTTGGAAACACCATATATTTT
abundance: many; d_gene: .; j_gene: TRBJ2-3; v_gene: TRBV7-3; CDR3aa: CASSSLGALSTDTQYF; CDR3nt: TGTGCCAGCAGCTCCCTTGGAGCGCTTAGCACAGATACGCAGTATTTT
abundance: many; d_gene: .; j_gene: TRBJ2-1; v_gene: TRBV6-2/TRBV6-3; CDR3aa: CASRGIAEQFF; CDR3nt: TGTGCCAGCAGGGGGATAGCTGAGCAGTTCTTC
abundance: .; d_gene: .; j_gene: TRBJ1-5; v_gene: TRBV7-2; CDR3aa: CASSRAQSQPQHF; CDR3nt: TGTGCCAGCAGCCGGGCGCAATCTCAGCCCCAGCATTTT
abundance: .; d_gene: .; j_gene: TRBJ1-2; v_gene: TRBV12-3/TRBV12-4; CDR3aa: CASTLKRRAGANYGYTF; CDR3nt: TGTGCCAGCACTCTAAAGCGCCGTGCCGGAGCTAACTATGGCTACACCTTC
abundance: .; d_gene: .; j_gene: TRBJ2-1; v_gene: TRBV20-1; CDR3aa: CSASPLFGGATEQFF; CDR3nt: TGCAGTGCTAGTCCTCTTTTTGGGGGGGCCACTGAGCAGTTCTTC
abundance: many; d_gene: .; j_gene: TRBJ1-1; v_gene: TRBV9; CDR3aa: CASSVVQGGNTEAFF; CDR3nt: TGTGCCAGCAGCGTAGTTCAGGGCGGGAACACTGAAGCTTTCTTT
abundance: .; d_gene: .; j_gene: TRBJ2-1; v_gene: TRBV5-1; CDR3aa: CASSLGSGPYNEQFF; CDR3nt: TGCGCCAGCAGCTTAGGCTCAGGCCCCTACAATGAGCAGTTCTTC
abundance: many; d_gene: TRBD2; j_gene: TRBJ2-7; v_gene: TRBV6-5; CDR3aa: CASSYPTKSLSSGYSYEQYF; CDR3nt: TGTGCCAGCAGTTACCCGACTAAAAGTCTTAGTAGCGGGTACTCCTACGAGCAGTACTTC
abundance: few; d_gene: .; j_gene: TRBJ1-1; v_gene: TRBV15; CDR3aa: CATSRESGVSEAFF; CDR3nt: TGTGCCACCAGCAGGGAATCAGGGGTGTCTGAAGCTTTCTTT